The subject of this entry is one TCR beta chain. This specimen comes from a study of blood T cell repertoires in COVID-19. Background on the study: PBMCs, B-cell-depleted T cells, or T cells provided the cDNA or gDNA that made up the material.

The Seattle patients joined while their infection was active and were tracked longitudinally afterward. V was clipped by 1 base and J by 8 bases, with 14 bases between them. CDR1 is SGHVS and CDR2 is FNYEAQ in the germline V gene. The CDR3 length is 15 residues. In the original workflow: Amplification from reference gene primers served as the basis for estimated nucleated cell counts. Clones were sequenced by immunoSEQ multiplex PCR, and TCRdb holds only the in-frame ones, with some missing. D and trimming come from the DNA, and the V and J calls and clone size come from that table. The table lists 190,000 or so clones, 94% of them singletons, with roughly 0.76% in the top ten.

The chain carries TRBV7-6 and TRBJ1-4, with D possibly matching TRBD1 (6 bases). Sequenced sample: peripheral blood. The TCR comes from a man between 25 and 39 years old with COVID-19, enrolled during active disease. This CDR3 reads CASSLGVQGGEKLFF. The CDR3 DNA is TGTGCCAGCAGCTTAGGTGTACAGGGAGGGGAAAAACTGTTTTTT.